The rows below give T cell receptor beta chains drawn from one sample of a study of cytomegalovirus exposure and HLA in healthy donors. Clones were sequenced by immunoSEQ multiplex PCR, and TCRdb holds only the in-frame ones, with some missing. The sample has under 200,000 clones; approximately 82% are singletons. The sample was PBMCs. The origin of the receptors is a male donor in good health and CMV-seronegative. Both conserved end residues are part of each CDR3. A D gene is named only where the DNA matches it firmly. Some rows mark clone size as missing; the rest say once, few, many or name a class of expanded clone.

d_gene: TRBD1; j_gene: TRBJ1-5; abundance: .; v_gene: TRBV5-1; CDR3aa: CASSLAPTGNQPQHF; CDR3nt: TGCGCCAGCAGCTTGGCCCCGACAGGGAATCAGCCCCAGCATTTT
d_gene: .; j_gene: TRBJ2-7; abundance: .; v_gene: TRBV6-5; CDR3aa: CASSYRTDSYEQYF; CDR3nt: TGTGCCAGCAGTTACCGGACAGACTCCTACGAGCAGTACTTC
d_gene: .; j_gene: TRBJ1-1; abundance: .; v_gene: TRBV6-1; CDR3aa: CASSELSALKNTEAFF; CDR3nt: TGTGCCAGCAGTGAATTATCTGCGCTTAAGAACACTGAAGCTTTCTTT
d_gene: TRBD2; j_gene: TRBJ2-7; abundance: once; v_gene: TRBV6-8; CDR3aa: CASSYLGLAGGSEQYF; CDR3nt: TGTGCCAGCAGTTACCTCGGACTAGCGGGAGGATCCGAGCAGTACTTC
d_gene: .; j_gene: TRBJ1-1; abundance: .; v_gene: TRBV7-3; CDR3aa: CASSLQGPNTEAFF; CDR3nt: TGTGCCAGCAGCTTACAGGGTCCTAACACTGAAGCTTTCTTT
d_gene: TRBD2; j_gene: TRBJ2-7; abundance: few; v_gene: TRBV9; CDR3aa: CASSKSPWGGSSYEQYF; CDR3nt: TGTGCCAGCAGCAAGAGCCCCTGGGGGGGGAGCTCCTACGAGCAGTACTTC
d_gene: TRBD1; j_gene: TRBJ1-5; abundance: .; v_gene: TRBV7-2; CDR3aa: CASSLIGPTGGAQPQHF; CDR3nt: TGTGCCAGCAGCTTAATCGGACCGACAGGGGGCGCTCAGCCCCAGCATTTT
d_gene: .; j_gene: TRBJ1-4; abundance: .; v_gene: TRBV6-1; CDR3aa: CASSEGLGLNWREKLFF; CDR3nt: TGTGCCAGCAGTGAAGGTTTGGGCCTTAACTGGAGGGAAAAACTGTTTTTT
d_gene: TRBD1; j_gene: TRBJ1-2; abundance: .; v_gene: TRBV7-6; CDR3aa: CASSLGDRYGYTF; CDR3nt: TGTGCCAGCAGCTTAGGGGACAGATATGGCTACACCTTC
d_gene: TRBD2; j_gene: TRBJ2-7; abundance: .; v_gene: TRBV6-5; CDR3aa: CASSYLSSGYEQYF; CDR3nt: TGTGCCAGCAGTTATCTCTCTAGCGGTTACGAGCAGTACTTC
d_gene: TRBD1; j_gene: TRBJ2-6; abundance: .; v_gene: TRBV27; CDR3aa: CASSLGQGWGANVLTF; CDR3nt: TGTGCCAGCAGTTTGGGACAGGGTTGGGGGGCCAACGTCCTGACTTTC
d_gene: .; j_gene: TRBJ2-3; abundance: .; v_gene: TRBV11-2; CDR3aa: CASTPSTDTQYF; CDR3nt: TGTGCCAGCACCCCCTCCACAGATACGCAGTATTTT
d_gene: TRBD2; j_gene: TRBJ2-1; abundance: .; v_gene: TRBV6-4; CDR3aa: CASSETSGDYNEQFF; CDR3nt: TGTGCCAGCAGTGAAACTAGCGGGGACTACAATGAGCAGTTCTTC
d_gene: .; j_gene: TRBJ2-7; abundance: .; v_gene: TRBV5-1; CDR3aa: CASSLSGDAPGYEQYF; CDR3nt: TGCGCCAGCAGCTTAAGTGGGGATGCCCCGGGGTACGAGCAGTACTTC
d_gene: TRBD2; j_gene: TRBJ2-7; abundance: .; v_gene: TRBV28; CDR3aa: CASSLQRGSGKGTYEQYF; CDR3nt: TGTGCCAGCAGTTTACAGCGGGGGTCCGGGAAAGGGACCTACGAGCAGTACTTC
d_gene: .; j_gene: TRBJ2-1; abundance: .; v_gene: TRBV27; CDR3aa: CASSFGSTITYNEQFF; CDR3nt: TGTGCCAGCAGTTTCGGGTCTACCATTACCTACAATGAGCAGTTCTTC
d_gene: .; j_gene: TRBJ2-1; abundance: .; v_gene: TRBV2; CDR3aa: CASSSSEQFF; CDR3nt: TGTGCCAGCAGCTCCAGTGAGCAGTTCTTC
d_gene: TRBD1; j_gene: TRBJ1-2; abundance: .; v_gene: TRBV28; CDR3aa: CATTGGYGYTF; CDR3nt: TGTGCGACCACAGGGGGGTATGGCTACACCTTC
d_gene: .; j_gene: TRBJ2-3; abundance: .; v_gene: TRBV29-1; CDR3aa: CSVEQGATQYF; CDR3nt: TGCAGCGTCGAACAGGGTGCTACGCAGTATTTT
d_gene: .; j_gene: TRBJ2-1; abundance: .; v_gene: TRBV11-2; CDR3aa: CASSLDRAGGRGNNEQFF; CDR3nt: TGTGCCAGCAGCTTAGATAGGGCTGGGGGGAGAGGCAACAATGAGCAGTTCTTC
d_gene: .; j_gene: TRBJ1-2; abundance: .; v_gene: TRBV21-1; CDR3aa: CANTLDCLVAGGYTF; CDR3nt: TGTGCCAACACGCTGGACTGCCTTGTGGCGGGAGGCTACACCTTC
d_gene: TRBD1; j_gene: TRBJ2-1; abundance: .; v_gene: TRBV7-3; CDR3aa: CASSLGTGGDEQFF; CDR3nt: TGTGCCAGCAGCTTAGGGACAGGGGGCGATGAGCAGTTCTTC
d_gene: TRBD1; j_gene: TRBJ1-1; abundance: .; v_gene: TRBV6-5; CDR3aa: CASRRQGSGTEAFF; CDR3nt: TGTGCCAGCAGGAGACAGGGGAGCGGCACTGAAGCTTTCTTT
d_gene: TRBD2; j_gene: TRBJ2-3; abundance: .; v_gene: TRBV5-1; CDR3aa: CASSSVSGGPDTQYF; CDR3nt: TGCGCCAGCAGCAGTGTTTCGGGGGGGCCAGATACGCAGTATTTT
d_gene: .; j_gene: TRBJ2-2; abundance: .; v_gene: TRBV5-4; CDR3aa: CASSSRSLSSAGELFF; CDR3nt: TGTGCCAGCAGCTCGCGATCCCTATCCTCCGCCGGGGAGCTGTTTTTT
d_gene: TRBD2; j_gene: TRBJ2-2; abundance: .; v_gene: TRBV9; CDR3aa: CASSAIPGTRHTGELFF; CDR3nt: TGTGCCAGCAGCGCCATCCCGGGGACTAGACACACCGGGGAGCTGTTTTTT
d_gene: TRBD1; j_gene: TRBJ2-7; abundance: few; v_gene: TRBV4-2; CDR3aa: CASSRVPTGGTYEQYF; CDR3nt: TGTGCCAGCAGCCGAGTACCGACAGGGGGGACCTACGAGCAGTACTTC
d_gene: TRBD1; j_gene: TRBJ1-2; abundance: .; v_gene: TRBV9; CDR3aa: CASSVEVTGYGYTF; CDR3nt: TGTGCCAGCAGCGTAGAGGTGACAGGGTATGGCTACACCTTC
d_gene: TRBD2; j_gene: TRBJ2-2; abundance: .; v_gene: TRBV28; CDR3aa: CASGGRVDTGELFF; CDR3nt: TGTGCCAGCGGGGGGAGGGTCGACACCGGGGAGCTGTTTTTT
d_gene: .; j_gene: TRBJ1-5; abundance: few; v_gene: TRBV19; CDR3aa: CASTPDRYSNQPQHF; CDR3nt: TGTGCCAGTACCCCGGACAGATATAGCAATCAGCCCCAGCATTTT
d_gene: .; j_gene: TRBJ2-7; abundance: .; v_gene: TRBV10-1; CDR3aa: CASSLGLGQYEQYF; CDR3nt: TGCGCCAGCAGCCTTGGTCTTGGACAGTACGAGCAGTACTTC
d_gene: .; j_gene: TRBJ1-5; abundance: .; v_gene: TRBV19; CDR3aa: CASSIVFAQGAYSNQPQHF; CDR3nt: TGTGCCAGTAGTATAGTTTTCGCACAGGGCGCATATAGCAATCAGCCCCAGCATTTT
d_gene: TRBD1; j_gene: TRBJ2-2; abundance: .; v_gene: TRBV6-5; CDR3aa: CASSRDRGNTGELFF; CDR3nt: TGTGCCAGCAGTCGAGACAGGGGTAACACCGGGGAGCTGTTTTTT
d_gene: TRBD1; j_gene: TRBJ2-7; abundance: few; v_gene: TRBV5-1; CDR3aa: CASSLASGGWDEQYF; CDR3nt: TGCGCCAGCAGCTTGGCGTCAGGGGGCTGGGACGAGCAGTACTTC
d_gene: .; j_gene: TRBJ2-1; abundance: once; v_gene: TRBV15; CDR3aa: CATSLTNYNEQFF; CDR3nt: TGTGCCACCAGCTTGACTAACTACAATGAGCAGTTCTTC
d_gene: .; j_gene: TRBJ2-1; abundance: .; v_gene: TRBV11-2; CDR3aa: CASSLGFYNEQFF; CDR3nt: TGTGCCAGCAGCTTGGGCTTCTACAATGAGCAGTTCTTC